The clone carrying this T cell receptor (beta chain) was counted only a few times. The antigen is undetermined. There are 15 residues in the CDR3. The V gene lost 3 bases and the J gene lost 3 bases, with 11 bases spanning the gap. Germline CDR1 and CDR2: LNHDA and SQIVND (reference sequence). Clinical symptoms, serum thyroxine, TRAb, thyroid ultrasound and orbital computed tomography were relied on for diagnosis. The PBMCs used were ones drawn from 7.5 to 10 ml of fresh peripheral blood. The sample belongs to a study of Graves' ophthalmopathy and Graves' hyperthyroidism. Notes on the study in general: Both a roughly 65% sensitivity and an approximately 72% specificity characterized the model's predictions of ophthalmopathy progression.

CDR3 regions of TCR beta were amplified from RNA transcripts. An initial RT-PCR round employing HTBI primers preceded a second-round multiplex PCR. TCRdb analysed the multiplex PCR reads with MiXCR anew, one entry per CDR3 protein. This sample yields some 250,000 distinct CDR3 sequences, of which 45% are seen a single time; around 47% belongs to the top ten. The sequence was collected from an adult man with Graves' ophthalmopathy. This chain uses TRBV19 with TRBJ2-2; a possible D gene is TRBD1 (6 bases). Material for sequencing was peripheral blood. The CDR3 loop reads CASSIRRGDTGELFF. In DNA, the CDR3 is TGTGCCAGTAGTATCCGCAGGGGTGACACCGGGGAGCTGTTTTTT.